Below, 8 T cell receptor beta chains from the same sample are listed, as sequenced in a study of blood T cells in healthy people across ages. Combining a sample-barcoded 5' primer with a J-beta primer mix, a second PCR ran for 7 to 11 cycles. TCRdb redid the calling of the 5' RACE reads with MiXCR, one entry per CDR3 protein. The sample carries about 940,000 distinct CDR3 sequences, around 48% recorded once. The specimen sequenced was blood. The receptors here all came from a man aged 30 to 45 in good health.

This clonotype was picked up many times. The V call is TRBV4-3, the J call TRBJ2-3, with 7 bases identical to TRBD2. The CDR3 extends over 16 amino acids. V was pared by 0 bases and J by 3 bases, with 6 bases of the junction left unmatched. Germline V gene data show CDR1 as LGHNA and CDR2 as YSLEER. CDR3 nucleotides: TGCGCCAGCAGCCAAGATCGGAGTAGCGGGACAGATACGCAGTATTTT. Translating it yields CASSQDRSSGTDTQYF.

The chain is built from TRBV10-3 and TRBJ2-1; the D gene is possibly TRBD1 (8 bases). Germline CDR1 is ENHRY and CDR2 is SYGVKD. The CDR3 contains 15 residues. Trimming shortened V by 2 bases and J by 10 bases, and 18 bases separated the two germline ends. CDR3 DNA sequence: TGTGCCATCAGTGAGGAAACAGGGGGGGATCGGGAGCAGTTCTTC. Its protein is CAISEETGGDREQFF.

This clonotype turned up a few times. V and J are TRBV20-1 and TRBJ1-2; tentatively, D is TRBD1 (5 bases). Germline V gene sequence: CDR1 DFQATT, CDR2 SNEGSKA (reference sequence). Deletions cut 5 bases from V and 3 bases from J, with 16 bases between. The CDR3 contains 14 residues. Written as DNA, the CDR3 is TGCAGTGCTCGCCAGGGACGGTTGGACTATGGCTACACCTTC. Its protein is CSARQGRLDYGYTF.

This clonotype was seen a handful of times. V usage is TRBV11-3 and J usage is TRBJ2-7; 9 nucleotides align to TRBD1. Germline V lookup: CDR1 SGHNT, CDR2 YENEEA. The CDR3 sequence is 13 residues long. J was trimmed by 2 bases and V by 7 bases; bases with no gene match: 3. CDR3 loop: CASTTGGPYEQYF. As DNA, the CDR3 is TGTGCCAGCACAACAGGGGGCCCCTACGAGCAGTACTTC. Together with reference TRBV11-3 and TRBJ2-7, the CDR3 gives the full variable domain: EAGVVQSPRYKIIEKKQPVAFWCNPISGHNTLYWYLQNLGQGPELLIRYENEEAVDDSQLPKDRFSAERLKGVDSTLKIQPAELGDSAVYLCASTTGGPYEQYFGPGTRLTVT.

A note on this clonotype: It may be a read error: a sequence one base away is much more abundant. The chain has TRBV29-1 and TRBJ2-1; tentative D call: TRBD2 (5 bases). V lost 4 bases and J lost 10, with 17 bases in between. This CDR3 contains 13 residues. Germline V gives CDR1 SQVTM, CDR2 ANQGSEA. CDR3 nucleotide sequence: TGCAGCGTTGTCACCCGGGGAAACCACGAGCAGTTCTTC. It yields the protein CSVVTRGNHEQFF.

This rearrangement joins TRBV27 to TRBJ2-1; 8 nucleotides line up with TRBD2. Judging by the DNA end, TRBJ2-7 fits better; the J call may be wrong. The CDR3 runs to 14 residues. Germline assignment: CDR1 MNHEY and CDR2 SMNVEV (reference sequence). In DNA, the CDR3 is TGTGCCAGCAGTTTGGTTGTAGCGGGACACGAGCAGTACTTC. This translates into CASSLVVAGHEQYF.

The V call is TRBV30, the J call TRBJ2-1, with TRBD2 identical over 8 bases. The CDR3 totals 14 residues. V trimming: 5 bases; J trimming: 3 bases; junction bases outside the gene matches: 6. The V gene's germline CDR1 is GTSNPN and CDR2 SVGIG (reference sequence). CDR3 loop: CAWGRGGLYNEQFF. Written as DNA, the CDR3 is TGTGCCTGGGGACGGGGGGGCCTCTACAATGAGCAGTTCTTC.

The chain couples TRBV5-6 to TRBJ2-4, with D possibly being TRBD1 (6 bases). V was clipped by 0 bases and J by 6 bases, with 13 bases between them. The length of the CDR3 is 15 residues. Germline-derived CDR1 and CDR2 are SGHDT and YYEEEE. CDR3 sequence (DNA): TGTGCCAGCAGCTTGGGCGCAGGGGACCGAAACATTCAGTACTTC. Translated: CASSLGAGDRNIQYF.